At least ten counts were recorded for the clone carrying this TCR beta chain. Its antigen is as yet unknown. The data originate from a study of T-cell memory formation after mild COVID-19. Broader study findings: Pre-infection memory harbored some responding clones, suggesting cross-reactive memory joined.

TCRdb reprocessed the 5' RACE reads with MiXCR, giving one entry per CDR3 protein. The sample records under 200,000 distinct CDR3 sequences, 11% being singletons. This TCR was sampled from a man aged 18 to 35 who had mild COVID-19 (a few samples of this study predate the infection). Cell type and time point are not known. Sequencing was done on a sample of PBMCs or a T cell subset sorted from them (not recorded which).

CDR3 bases: TGTGCCAGCAGCAAGCGGGGGAACCAAGAGACCCAGTACTTC. Its translation is CASSKRGNQETQYF. The chain is built from TRBV11-2 and TRBJ2-5; TRBD2 matches 8 bases. Germline lookup yields CDR1 SGHAT and CDR2 FQNNGV. The CDR3 runs 14 residues. V lost 5 bases, J lost 0 bases, and 2 bases stayed unmatched.